This T cell receptor beta chain was observed in a study of T cell responses to AZD1222 COVID-19 vaccine. Study findings and constraints: Two AZD1222 administrations were followed by greater Spike-specific TCR breadth and depth. Donors in the cohort were predominantly white British and more often female, and clonal diversity was possibly underestimated. Just a handful of people given AZD1222 tested seropositive at baseline. At 160-218 and 743-854, vaccine-associated CD4 TCRs were dominant, and they spanned spike.

Trimming at V came to 6 bases and at J to 9 bases, leaving 9 bases not matched to a gene. In germline, CDR1 is MDHEN, CDR2 SYDVKM. The CDR3 loop spans 15 amino acids. The assay was immunoSEQ multiplex PCR, and TCRdb's table has in-frame clones only and misses some. The sample lists fewer than 150,000 clones, roughly 84% occurring once. This clone was observed once. Its matching antigen is unknown. The chain couples TRBV28 to TRBJ1-6, with 9 bases fitting TRBD1. This TCR derives from an adult in good health. The material was peripheral blood, obtained on day 0 of AZD1222 vaccination. This CDR3 is CASSLGQGRSSPLHF. In DNA, the CDR3 is TGTGCCAGCAGCCTCGGACAGGGGAGAAGTTCACCCCTCCACTTT.